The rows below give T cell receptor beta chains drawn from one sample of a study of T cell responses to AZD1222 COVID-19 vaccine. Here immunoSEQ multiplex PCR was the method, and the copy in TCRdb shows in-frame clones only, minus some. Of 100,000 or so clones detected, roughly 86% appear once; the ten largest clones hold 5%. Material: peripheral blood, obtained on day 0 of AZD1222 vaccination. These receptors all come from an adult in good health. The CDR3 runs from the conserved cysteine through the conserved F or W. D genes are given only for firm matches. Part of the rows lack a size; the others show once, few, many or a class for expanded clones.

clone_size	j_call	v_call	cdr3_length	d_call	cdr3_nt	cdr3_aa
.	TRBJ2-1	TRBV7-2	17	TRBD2	TGTGCCAGCAGCGTCAGCTTAGCGGGGGGGGTAAACAATGAGCAGTTCTTC	CASSVSLAGGVNNEQFF
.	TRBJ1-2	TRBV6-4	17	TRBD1	TGTGCCAGCAGTCCACTCCCTCTACAGACAGGGGACTATGGCTACACCTTC	CASSPLPLQTGDYGYTF
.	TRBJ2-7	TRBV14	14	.	TGTGCCAGCAGCCATAGAGGTGGGATCTACGAGCAGTACTTC	CASSHRGGIYEQYF
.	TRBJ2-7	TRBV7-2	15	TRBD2	TGTGCCAGCAGCCCCCGACTAGCGGGAGCGGGCGAGCAGTACTTC	CASSPRLAGAGEQYF
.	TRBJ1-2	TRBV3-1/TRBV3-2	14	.	TGTGCCAGCAGCCAAGAAGCGGTCGTTGGTGGCTACACCTTC	CASSQEAVVGGYTF
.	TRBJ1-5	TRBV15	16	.	TGTGCCACCAGCATAGGGAGGGAGGTAAGGGGTTGGTCCCAGCATTTT	CATSIGREVRGWSQHF
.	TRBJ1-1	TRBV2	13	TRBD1	TGTGCCAGTCGCCGGGACAGGAACACTGAAGCTTTCTTT	CASRRDRNTEAFF
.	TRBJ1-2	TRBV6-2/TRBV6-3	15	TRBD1	TGTGCCAGCAGTCGCTACAGGGGTTCGAACTATGGCTACACCTTC	CASSRYRGSNYGYTF
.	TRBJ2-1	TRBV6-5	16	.	TGTGCCAGCAGTTACTCGGACTACCCCCGAGGGAATGAGCAGTTCTTC	CASSYSDYPRGNEQFF
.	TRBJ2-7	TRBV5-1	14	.	TGCGCCAGCAGCTCGACGCAGGGCCCCCACGAGCAGTACTTC	CASSSTQGPHEQYF
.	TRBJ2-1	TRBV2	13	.	TGTGCCAGTTCGGAAGTTGAGGACAATGAGCAGTTCTTC	CASSEVEDNEQFF
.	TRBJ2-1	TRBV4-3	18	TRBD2	TGCGCCAGCAGCCAAGAGTCTGGGGCGGGGGGGTCCTACAATGAGCAGTTCTTC	CASSQESGAGGSYNEQFF
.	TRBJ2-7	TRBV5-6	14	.	TGTGCCAGCAGCTTAACAGACCGCTCCTACGAGCAGTACTTC	CASSLTDRSYEQYF
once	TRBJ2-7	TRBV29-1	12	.	TGCAGCGTTGTAGAGGGAGTCTACGAGCAGTACTTC	CSVVEGVYEQYF
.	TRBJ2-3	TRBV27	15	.	TGTGCCAGCAGTTCCAGACAGGACTTCACAGATACGCAGTATTTT	CASSSRQDFTDTQYF
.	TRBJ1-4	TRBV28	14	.	TGTGCCAGCAGTTTGCCCAGGGGAGTTGAAAAACTGTTTTTT	CASSLPRGVEKLFF
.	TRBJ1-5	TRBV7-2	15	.	TGTGCCAGCAGCTTAGGGGCAGGGTGGGATCAGCCCCAGCATTTT	CASSLGAGWDQPQHF
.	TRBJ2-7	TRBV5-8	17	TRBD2	TGTGCCAGCAGCTTGACCGCTAGCGGGAGGGCCACCTACGAGCAGTACTTC	CASSLTASGRATYEQYF
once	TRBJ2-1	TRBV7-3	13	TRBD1	TGTGCCAGCAGCTGGACAGGGATCGGTGAGCAGTTCTTC	CASSWTGIGEQFF
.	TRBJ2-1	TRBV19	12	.	TGTGCCAGTAGTATTCTGACCAATGAGCAGTTCTTC	CASSILTNEQFF
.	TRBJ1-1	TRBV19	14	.	TGTGCCAGTAGTGCGCAGGTCCCCTCTACTGAAGCTTTCTTT	CASSAQVPSTEAFF
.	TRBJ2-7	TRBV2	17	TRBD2	TGTGCCAGCAGTGTGCCAGCGGGGGACCACCTCTCCTACGAGCAGTACTTC	CASSVPAGDHLSYEQYF
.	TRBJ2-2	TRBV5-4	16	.	TGTGCCAGCAGCTTGGATGGACAGCTTAACACCGGGGAGCTGTTTTTT	CASSLDGQLNTGELFF
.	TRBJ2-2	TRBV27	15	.	TGTGCCAGCAAAAAAGGAGGGAGGTGGGTCGGGGAGCTGTTTTTT	CASKKGGRWVGELFF
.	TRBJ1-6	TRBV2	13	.	TGTGCCAGCATCGAGGGGTGGAATTCACCCCTCCACTTT	CASIEGWNSPLHF
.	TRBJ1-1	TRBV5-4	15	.	TGTGCCAGCAGCGCCCTGGCAGGAGTGAACACTGAAGCTTTCTTT	CASSALAGVNTEAFF
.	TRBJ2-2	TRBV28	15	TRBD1	TGTGCCAGCATACCGGGACAGGGTATTCGCGGGGAGCTGTTTTTT	CASIPGQGIRGELFF
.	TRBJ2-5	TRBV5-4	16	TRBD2	TGTGCCAGCAGCTTGACCGGGACCAAGCGGGGGGAGACCCAGTACTTC	CASSLTGTKRGETQYF
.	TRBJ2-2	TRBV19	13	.	TGTGCCAGTAGTATCTGGGGCCCCGGGGAGCTGTTTTTT	CASSIWGPGELFF
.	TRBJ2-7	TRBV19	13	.	TGTGCCAGTAGCCAGGGGGGAAATGGGGAGCAGTACTTC	CASSQGGNGEQYF
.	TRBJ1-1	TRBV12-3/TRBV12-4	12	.	TGTGCCAGCAGTTTAAGTGGCACTGAAGCTTTCTTT	CASSLSGTEAFF
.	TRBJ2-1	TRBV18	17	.	TGTGCCAGCTCAAGTCAGGCTATTATAAGCTCCTACAATGAGCAGTTCTTC	CASSSQAIISSYNEQFF
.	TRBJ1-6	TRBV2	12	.	TGTGCCAGCAAGGCAGCTAATTCACCCCTCCACTTT	CASKAANSPLHF
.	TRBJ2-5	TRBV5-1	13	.	TGCGCCAGCAGCGCGGAGGGCGCGGAGACCCAGTACTTC	CASSAEGAETQYF
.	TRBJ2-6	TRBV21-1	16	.	TGTGCCATCTCGGACAGGGCCCACTCTGGGGCCAACGTCCTGACTTTC	CAISDRAHSGANVLTF